The present T cell receptor (beta chain) was sequenced within a study of T cell clones after liver transplantation. Profiling relied on immunoSEQ multiplex PCR, and the TCRdb table lists in-frame clones only, not all of them. The table includes more than 100,000 clones, around 80% detected once. This CDR3 comprises 14 residues. Looked up from germline, CDR1 is GTSNPN and CDR2 is SVGIG (reference sequence). Trimming cost V 1 base and J 5 bases, with 9 bases left between them. The material was CD4+ T cells from blood, obtained 47 months after liver transplant. The rearrangement uses TRBV30 and TRBJ1-6; D gene uncertain. The source of this sequence is a human patient who received a liver transplant. Some T cells may arise from the graft donor. The DNA of the CDR3 is TGTGCCTGGAGTGACGGACCTAATAATTCACCCCTCCACTTT. Translation gives CAWSDGPNNSPLHF.